This entry lists 21 T cell receptor beta chains sequenced from one sample in a study of blood T cell repertoires in COVID-19. Generated by immunoSEQ multiplex PCR, the TCRdb table keeps only in-frame clones and is missing some. The table has 350,000 to 450,000 clones, 90% to 95% seen once; the top ten hold 0.7% to 0.95%. The material sequenced was PBMCs or T cells enriched from blood (not recorded which). Every receptor here comes from a woman between 40 and 55 years old who had been exposed to COVID-19.

The chain has TRBV7-8 and TRBJ1-3, with 8 positions matching TRBD1. Losses at the gene ends were 6 bases for V and 3 bases for J; bases not matched to a gene: 4. CDR1 and CDR2 (germline): SGHVS, FQNEAQ. The CDR3 sequence is 14 residues long. Here the CDR3 DNA reads TGTGCCAGCAGGCCCAGGGGGCTTGGAAACACCATATATTTT. Protein product: CASRPRGLGNTIYF.

The gene calls are TRBV7-9 and TRBJ2-5; 11 bases align to TRBD2. The CDR3 is made up of 16 amino acids. V was clipped by 5 bases and J by 4 bases; unmatched bases: 9. The germline V gene encodes CDR1 SEHNR and CDR2 FQNEAQ (reference sequence). CDR3: CASSAAPGLAGETQYF. CDR3 sequence (DNA): TGTGCCAGCAGCGCCGCCCCCGGACTAGCGGGAGAGACCCAGTACTTC.

The chain links TRBV6-5 to TRBJ2-7, with TRBD1 identical over 7 bases. This CDR3 has 13 amino acids. Germline CDR1 MNHEY, CDR2 SVGAGI. V gave up 5 bases and J gave up 6 bases; unmatched junction bases: 7. The CDR3 loop is CASSNYRGTEQYF. In DNA form, the CDR3 reads TGTGCCAGCAGTAACTACAGGGGAACCGAGCAGTACTTC.

In DNA form, the CDR3 reads TGTGCCAGCAGCATCGGGACTGAGGGAGAGCAGTTCTTC. The encoded protein is CASSIGTEGEQFF. The V call is TRBV7-8, the J call TRBJ2-1, with D maybe TRBD2 (6 bases). Germline CDR1 SGHVS, CDR2 FQNEAQ. Trimming cost V 5 bases and J 10 bases, with 15 bases left between them. The CDR3 loop spans 13 amino acids.

This clone showed up just once. J is TRBJ1-2 and V is TRBV30; 7 bases agree with TRBD1. V shed 2 bases, J shed 0 bases, and the junction held 9 bases outside the gene matches. There are 16 residues in the CDR3. The germline CDR1 and CDR2 sequences are GTSNPN and SVGIG (reference sequence). CDR3 DNA sequence: TGTGCCTGGAGTCCAGGGGGGACTAGGACTAACTATGGCTACACCTTC. The encoded protein is CAWSPGGTRTNYGYTF. Drawing the rest from reference TRBV30 and TRBJ1-2, the complete variable domain is SQTIHQWPATLVQPVGSPLSLECTVEGTSNPNLYWYRQAAGRGLQLLFYSVGIGQISSEVPQNLSASRPQDRQFILSSKKLLLSDSGFYLCAWSPGGTRTNYGYTFGSGTRLTVV.

The chain uses TRBV6-1 and TRBJ1-6, with 9 bases fitting TRBD1. This CDR3 spans 17 amino acids. The junction had 9 bases not matched to a gene; V was cut back by 2 bases and J by 7 bases. CDR1 is MNHNS, CDR2 SASEGT, per germline. The CDR3 reads CASSEPNRGQRNSPLHF. The CDR3 coding sequence is TGTGCCAGCAGTGAACCCAACAGGGGGCAGAGGAATTCACCCCTCCACTTT.

This clone was counted between two and nine times. This chain uses TRBV7-2 with TRBJ2-3, with D tentatively TRBD1 (5 bases). There are 13 residues in the CDR3. V was cut by 3 bases and J by 6 bases, with 10 bases left in between. The V gene's germline CDR1 is SGHTA and CDR2 FQGNSA. CDR3 region: CASSFQGGDTQYF. The DNA for the CDR3 is TGTGCCAGCAGCTTTCAGGGTGGGGATACGCAGTATTTT.

The chain employs TRBV3-1 (or the pseudogene TRBV3-2) and TRBJ2-7, with D hard to call. Germline CDR1 LGHDT, CDR2 YNNKEL (reference sequence). The CDR3 loop spans 14 amino acids. V was clipped by 0 bases and J by 1 base, with 7 bases between them. The DNA for the CDR3 is TGTGCCAGCAGCCAAGATAACTGTTCCTACGAGCAGTACTTC. Its translation is CASSQDNCSYEQYF.

The chain employs TRBV29-1 and TRBJ1-2, with 8 bases that match TRBD1. Germline values: CDR1 SQVTM, CDR2 ANQGSEA. Trimming removed 5 bases from V and 4 bases from J; junction bases left unmatched: 18. This CDR3 contains 17 residues. The CDR3 protein is CSVQTGGRGVRSYGYTF. CDR3 coding DNA: TGCAGCGTTCAAACAGGGGGAAGAGGGGTTCGTAGCTATGGCTACACCTTC. Using reference TRBV29-1 and TRBJ1-2 for the parts outside the CDR3, the full variable domain is SAVISQKPSRDICQRGTSLTIQCQVDSQVTMMFWYRQQPGQSLTLIATANQGSEATYESGFVIDKFPISRPNLTFSTLTVSNMSPEDSSIYLCSVQTGGRGVRSYGYTFGSGTRLTVV.

The chain has TRBV7-3 and TRBJ2-2, with 8 bases fitting TRBD2. With V trimmed by 4 bases and J by 6 bases, 19 bases remained unmatched. Germline V gene lookup returns CDR1 SGHTA and CDR2 FQGTGA. This CDR3 spans 19 amino acids. In DNA form, the CDR3 reads TGTGCCAGCAGCTCCTCAACCCCTCTCGGGGGGGCCAAGGCCGGGGAGCTGTTTTTT. The encoded protein is CASSSSTPLGGAKAGELFF.

This chain connects TRBV14 to TRBJ2-5; D is uncertain. CDR1 is SGHDN, CDR2 FVKESK, per germline. The CDR3 covers 11 residues. Trimming shortened V by 3 bases and J by 3 bases, and 2 bases separated the two germline ends. The CDR3 region is CASSHEETQYF. CDR3 DNA: TGTGCCAGCAGCCACGAAGAGACCCAGTACTTC. The whole variable domain, filled in from reference TRBV14 and TRBJ2-5, reads EAGVTQFPSHSVIEKGQTVTLRCDPISGHDNLYWYRRVMGKEIKFLLHFVKESKQDESGMPNNRFLAERTGGTYSTLKVQPAELEDSGVYFCASSHEETQYFGPGTRLLVL.

This chain links TRBV12-3 or TRBV12-4 with TRBJ1-2, with D tentatively TRBD1 (6 bases). The CDR3 length is 13 residues. With 6 bases removed from V and 8 bases from J, the gap between germline ends came to 16 bases. CDR3 DNA sequence: TGTGCCAGCAGACTCCGACAGGCAGGCGGCTACACCTTC. Encoded protein: CASRLRQAGGYTF.

V and J are TRBV9 and TRBJ1-4, with unresolved D. The germline V gene encodes CDR1 SGDLS and CDR2 YYNGEE. The ends were cut back, 0 bases at V and 0 bases at J, with 9 bases in the middle. The CDR3 has 16 residues. The CDR3 is CASSVGWQATNEKLFF. The CDR3 DNA follows: TGTGCCAGCAGCGTAGGATGGCAGGCAACTAATGAAAAACTGTTTTTT. Filled out from reference TRBV9 and TRBJ1-4, the complete variable domain reads DSGVTQTPKHLITATGQRVTLRCSPRSGDLSVYWYQQSLDQGLQFLIQYYNGEERAKGNILERFSAQQFPDLHSELNLSSLELGDSALYFCASSVGWQATNEKLFFGSGTQLSVL.

The chain is built from TRBV5-6 and TRBJ2-4; D possibly corresponds to TRBD2 (6 bases). Trimming stripped 2 bases from V and 9 bases from J, with 18 bases between. The CDR3 sequence is 15 residues long. Germline assignment: CDR1 SGHDT and CDR2 YYEEEE. This CDR3 reads CASSFKELAGGIQYF. CDR3 sequence (DNA): TGTGCCAGCAGCTTCAAAGAACTAGCTGGGGGCATTCAGTACTTC.

V is TRBV19 and J is TRBJ2-3; D possibly corresponds to TRBD2 (6 bases). The germline gives CDR1 LNHDA, CDR2 SQIVND (reference sequence). Deletions cut 6 bases from V and 6 bases from J, with 25 bases between. This CDR3 spans 17 amino acids. Here the CDR3 reads CASSPPGGLPLPDTQYF. In DNA form, the CDR3 reads TGTGCCAGTAGCCCCCCCGGGGGTCTACCTTTACCCGATACGCAGTATTTT.

The V and J genes are TRBV6-5 and TRBJ2-5, with 8 nucleotides matching TRBD1. J gave up 1 base and V 6 bases, and 7 bases lay outside the gene matches. The CDR3 totals 15 residues. The V gene's germline CDR1 is MNHEY and CDR2 SVGAGI. The CDR3 nucleotides read TGTGCCAGCAGCCGACAGGGGAATACCCAAGAGACCCAGTACTTC. This translates into CASSRQGNTQETQYF.

CDR3 residues: CASQASFYGYTF. The DNA of the CDR3 is TGTGCCAGCCAGGCGTCTTTCTATGGCTACACCTTC. The V call is TRBV6-5, the J call TRBJ1-2; D ambiguous. V gave up 8 bases and J gave up 4 bases, with 11 bases separating them. Germline loops: CDR1 MNHEY, CDR2 SVGAGI. This CDR3 has 12 amino acids.

V and J are TRBV7-9 and TRBJ1-1, with D unresolved. Germline V gene sequence: CDR1 SEHNR, CDR2 FQNEAQ (reference sequence). Trimming stripped 1 base from V and 4 bases from J, with 7 bases between. The CDR3 contains 13 residues. The CDR3 reads CASSLGTSTEAFF. Here the CDR3 DNA reads TGTGCCAGCAGCTTAGGAACCAGCACTGAAGCTTTCTTT.

The gene calls are TRBV30 and TRBJ2-1, with D perhaps matching TRBD2 (6 bases). The V end lost 0 bases, the J end lost 7 bases, and 10 bases lay between the germline ends. The length of the CDR3 is 13 residues. CDR1 is GTSNPN and CDR2 is SVGIG in the germline V gene (reference sequence). The CDR3 nucleotides read TGTGCCTGGAGTGTACGGGGGATGAATGAGCAGTTCTTC. Translation gives CAWSVRGMNEQFF.

The J gene is TRBJ1-2, the V gene TRBV3-1 (or the pseudogene TRBV3-2); D perhaps matches TRBD1 (5 bases). Trimming pared 4 bases from V and 2 bases from J, leaving 11 bases between. CDR1 is LGHDT, CDR2 YNNKEL, per germline (reference sequence). The CDR3 totals 14 residues. The CDR3 sequence is CASSPTGGNYGYTF. The DNA of the CDR3 is TGTGCCAGCAGCCCCACGGGGGGGAACTATGGCTACACCTTC.

This clone was observed a few times. V and J are TRBV5-4 and TRBJ2-1, with D perhaps matching TRBD1 (5 bases). The CDR3 runs 14 residues. The ends were cut back, 3 bases at V and 8 bases at J, with 15 bases in the middle. The germline V gene encodes CDR1 SGHNT and CDR2 YYREEE (reference sequence). The CDR3 nucleotides are TGTGCCAGCAGCTCAATTCAGGGAAGCTATGAGCAGTTCTTC. This gives the protein CASSSIQGSYEQFF.